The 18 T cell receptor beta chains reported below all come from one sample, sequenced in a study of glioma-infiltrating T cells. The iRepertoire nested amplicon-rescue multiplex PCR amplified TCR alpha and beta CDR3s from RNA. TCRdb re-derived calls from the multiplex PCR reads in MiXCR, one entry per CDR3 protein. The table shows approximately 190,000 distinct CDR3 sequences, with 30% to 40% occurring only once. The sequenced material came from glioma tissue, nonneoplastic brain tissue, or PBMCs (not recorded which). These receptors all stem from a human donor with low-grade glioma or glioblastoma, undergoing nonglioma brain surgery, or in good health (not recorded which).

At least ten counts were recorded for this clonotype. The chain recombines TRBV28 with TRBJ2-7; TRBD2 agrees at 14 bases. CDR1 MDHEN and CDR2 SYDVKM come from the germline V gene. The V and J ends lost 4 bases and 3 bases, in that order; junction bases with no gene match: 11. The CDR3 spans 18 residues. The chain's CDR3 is CASSSRTSGRWKYYEQYF. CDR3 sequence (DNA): TGTGCCAGCAGTTCCCGGACTAGCGGGAGGTGGAAGTACTACGAGCAGTACTTC. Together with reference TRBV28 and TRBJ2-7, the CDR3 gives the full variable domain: DVKVTQSSRYLVKRTGEKVFLECVQDMDHENMFWYRQDPGLGLRLIYFSYDVKMKEKGDIPEGYSVSREKKERFSLILESASTNQTSMYLCASSSRTSGRWKYYEQYFGPGTRLTVT.

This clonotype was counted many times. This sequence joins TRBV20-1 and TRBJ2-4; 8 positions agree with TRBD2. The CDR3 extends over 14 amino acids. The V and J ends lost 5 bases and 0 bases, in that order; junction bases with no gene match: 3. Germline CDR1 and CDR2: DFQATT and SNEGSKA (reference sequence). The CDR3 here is CSAGLAVAKNIQYF. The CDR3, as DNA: TGCAGTGCTGGACTAGCAGTAGCCAAAAACATTCAGTACTTC.

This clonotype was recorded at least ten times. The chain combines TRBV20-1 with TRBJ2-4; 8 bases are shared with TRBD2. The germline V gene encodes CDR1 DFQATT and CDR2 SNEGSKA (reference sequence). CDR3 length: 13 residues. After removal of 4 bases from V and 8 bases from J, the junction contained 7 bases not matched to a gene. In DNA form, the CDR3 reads TGCAGTGCTACCCGGGAGGGTATGGACATTCAGTACTTC. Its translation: CSATREGMDIQYF.

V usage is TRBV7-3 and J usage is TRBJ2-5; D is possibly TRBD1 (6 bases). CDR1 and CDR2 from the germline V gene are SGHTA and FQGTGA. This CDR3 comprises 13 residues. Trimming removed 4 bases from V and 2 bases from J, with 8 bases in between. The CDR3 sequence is CASSSQGQETQYF. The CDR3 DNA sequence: TGTGCCAGCAGCTCACAGGGTCAAGAGACCCAGTACTTC. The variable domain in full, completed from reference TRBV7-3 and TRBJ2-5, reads GAGVSQTPSNKVTEKGKYVELRCDPISGHTALYWYRQSLGQGPEFLIYFQGTGAADDSGLPNDRFFAVRPEGSVSTLKIQRTERGDSAVYLCASSSQGQETQYFGPGTRLLVL.

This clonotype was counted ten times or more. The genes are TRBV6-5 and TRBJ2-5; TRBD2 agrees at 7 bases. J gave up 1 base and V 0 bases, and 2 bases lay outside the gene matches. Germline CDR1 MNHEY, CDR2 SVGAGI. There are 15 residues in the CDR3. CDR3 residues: CASSYSGLTQETQYF. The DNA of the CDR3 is TGTGCCAGCAGTTACTCGGGACTAACCCAAGAGACCCAGTACTTC.

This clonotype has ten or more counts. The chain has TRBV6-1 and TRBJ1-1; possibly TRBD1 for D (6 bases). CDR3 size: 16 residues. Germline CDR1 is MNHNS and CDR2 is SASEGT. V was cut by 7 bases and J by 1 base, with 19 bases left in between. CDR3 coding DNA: TGTGCCAGCATTCGAGGGGGGAGGGGGGAGAACACTGAAGCTTTCTTT. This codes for CASIRGGRGENTEAFF.

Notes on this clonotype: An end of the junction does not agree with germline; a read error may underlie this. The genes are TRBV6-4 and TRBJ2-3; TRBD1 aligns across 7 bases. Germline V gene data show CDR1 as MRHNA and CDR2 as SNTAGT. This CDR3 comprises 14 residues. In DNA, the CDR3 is TGTTCCAGCCGGTCAGGGGGTCCGGCAGATACGCAGTATTTT. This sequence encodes CSSRSGGPADTQYF.

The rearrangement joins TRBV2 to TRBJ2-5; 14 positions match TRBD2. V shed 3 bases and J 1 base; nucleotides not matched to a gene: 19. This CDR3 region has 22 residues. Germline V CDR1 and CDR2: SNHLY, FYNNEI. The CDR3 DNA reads TGTGCCAGCAGTGATGTGGTGGCCCCGGGACTAGCGGGAGAGATCGTCCAAGAGACCCAGTACTTC. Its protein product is CASSDVVAPGLAGEIVQETQYF. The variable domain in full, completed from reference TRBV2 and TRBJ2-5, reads EPEVTQTPSHQVTQMGQEVILRCVPISNHLYFYWYRQILGQKVEFLVSFYNNEISEKSEIFDDQFSVERPDGSNFTLKIRSTKLEDSAMYFCASSDVVAPGLAGEIVQETQYFGPGTRLLVL.

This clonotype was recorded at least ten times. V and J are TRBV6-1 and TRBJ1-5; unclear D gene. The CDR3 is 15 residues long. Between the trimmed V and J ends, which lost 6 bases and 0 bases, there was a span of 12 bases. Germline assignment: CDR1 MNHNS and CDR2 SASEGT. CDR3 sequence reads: CASSALQNSNQPQHF. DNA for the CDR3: TGTGCCAGCAGCGCCTTACAGAATAGCAATCAGCCCCAGCATTTT.

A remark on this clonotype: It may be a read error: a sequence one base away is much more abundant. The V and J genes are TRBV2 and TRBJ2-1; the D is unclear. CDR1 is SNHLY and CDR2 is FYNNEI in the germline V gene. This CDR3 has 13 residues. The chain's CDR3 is CASSADANNGQFF. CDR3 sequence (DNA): TGTGCCAGCAGCGCCGACGCCAACAATGGGCAGTTCTTC.

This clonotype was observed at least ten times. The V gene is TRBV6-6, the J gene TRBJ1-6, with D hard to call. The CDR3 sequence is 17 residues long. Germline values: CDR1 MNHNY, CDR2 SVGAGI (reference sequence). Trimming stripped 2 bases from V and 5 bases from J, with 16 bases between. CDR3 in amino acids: CASSYGTGQFDNSPLHF. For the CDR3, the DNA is TGTGCCAGCAGTTACGGCACGGGCCAATTTGATAATTCACCCCTCCACTTT.

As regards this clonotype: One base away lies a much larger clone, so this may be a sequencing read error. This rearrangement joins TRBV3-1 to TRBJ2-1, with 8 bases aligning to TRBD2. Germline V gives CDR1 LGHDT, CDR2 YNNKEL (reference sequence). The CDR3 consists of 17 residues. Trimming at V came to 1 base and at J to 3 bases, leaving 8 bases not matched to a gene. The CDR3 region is CASSQGGAGVIYNEQFF. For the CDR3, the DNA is TGTGCCAGCAGCCAAGGAGGAGCGGGAGTGATCTACAATGAGCAGTTCTTC.

The DNA for the CDR3 is TGCGCCAGCAGCCAAGACCTCCTCCAGGGATCTAGCGGGAGGGGAAATGAGCAGTTCTTC. Its translation is CASSQDLLQGSSGRGNEQFF. V is TRBV4-3 and J is TRBJ2-1, with TRBD2 matching over 12 bases. After removal of 0 bases from V and 7 bases from J, the junction contained 16 bases not matched to a gene. The CDR3 sequence is 20 residues long. The V gene's germline CDR1 is LGHNA and CDR2 YSLEER.

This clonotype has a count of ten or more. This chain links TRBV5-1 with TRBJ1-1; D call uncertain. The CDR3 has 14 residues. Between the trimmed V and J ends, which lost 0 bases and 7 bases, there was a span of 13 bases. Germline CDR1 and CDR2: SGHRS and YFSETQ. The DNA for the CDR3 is TGCGCCAGCAGCTTGGCCGGTGGGGATGGTGAAGCTTTCTTT. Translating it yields CASSLAGGDGEAFF.

The CDR3 DNA is TGCGCCAGCAGCCAAGAAACGGGACTAGCGGGAGGCCGAGAGCAGTTCTTC. Its protein product is CASSQETGLAGGREQFF. V and J are TRBV4-1 and TRBJ2-1; the match to TRBD2 covers 15 bases. With V trimmed by 0 bases and J by 10 bases, 7 bases remained unmatched. The CDR3 has 17 residues. Germline V gene lookup returns CDR1 MGHRA and CDR2 YSYEKL.

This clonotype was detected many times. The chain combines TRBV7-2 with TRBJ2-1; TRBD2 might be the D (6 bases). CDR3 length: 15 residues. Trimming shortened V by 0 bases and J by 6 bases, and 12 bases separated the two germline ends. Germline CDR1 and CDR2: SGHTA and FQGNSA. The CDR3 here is CASSLAGGIRNEQFF. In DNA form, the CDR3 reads TGTGCCAGCAGCTTAGCGGGGGGAATACGCAATGAGCAGTTCTTC. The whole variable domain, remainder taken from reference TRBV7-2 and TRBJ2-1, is GAGVSQSPSNKVTEKGKDVELRCDPISGHTALYWYRQSLGQGLEFLIYFQGNSAPDKSGLPSDRFSAERTGGSVSTLTIQRTQQEDSAVYLCASSLAGGIRNEQFFGPGTRLTVL.

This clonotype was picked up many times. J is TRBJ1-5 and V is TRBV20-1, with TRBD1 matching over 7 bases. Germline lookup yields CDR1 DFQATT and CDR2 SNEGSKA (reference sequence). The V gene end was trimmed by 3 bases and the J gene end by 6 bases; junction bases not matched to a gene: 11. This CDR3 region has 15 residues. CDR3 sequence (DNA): TGCAGTGCTAGGGTCAGGGGGGTTCGAGGTCAGCCCCAGCATTTT. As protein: CSARVRGVRGQPQHF.

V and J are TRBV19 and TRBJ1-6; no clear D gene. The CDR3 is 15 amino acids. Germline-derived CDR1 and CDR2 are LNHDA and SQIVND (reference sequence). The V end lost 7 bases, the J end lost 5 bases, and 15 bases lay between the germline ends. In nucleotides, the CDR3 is TGTGCCAGTACCCCCCGTCCGGGGAATAATTCACCCCTCCACTTT. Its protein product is CASTPRPGNNSPLHF.